This TCR beta chain was captured by sequencing in a study of T cells in Graves' hyperthyroidism and ophthalmopathy. General observations from the study: Blood also held most thyroid clonotypes expanded beyond 0.001.

The germline CDR1 and CDR2 sequences are MNHNS and SASEGT. Trimming shortened V by 11 bases and J by 4 bases, and 12 bases separated the two germline ends. The CDR3 consists of 11 residues. Patients were excluded because of uncontrolled infection, other autoimmune disease, pregnancy or lactation. Amplification of TCR beta CDR3 regions used RNA as the template. In the first-round RT-PCR of the TCR CDR3, the HTBI primer set was used. TCRdb called the multiplex PCR reads again in MiXCR, with one record for every CDR3 protein. In the table there are around 690,000 distinct CDR3 sequences, less than 25% of which are singletons. With respect to this clonotype: The antigen is unknown.

Specimen: blood. The sequence derives from a man aged 25 to 45 with Graves' ophthalmopathy. V usage is TRBV6-1 and J usage is TRBJ2-7; a possible D gene is TRBD2 (5 bases). The CDR3 loop is CACRRAYEQYF. The CDR3 region has the DNA TGTGCCTGTCGGCGGGCTTACGAGCAGTACTTC.